Presented here are 20 T cell receptor beta chains from one specimen sequenced in a study of cytomegalovirus exposure and HLA in healthy donors. Primers: 60 Vbeta forward and 13 Jbeta reverse. Here immunoSEQ multiplex PCR was the method, and the copy in TCRdb shows in-frame clones only, minus some. This repertoire shows about 100,000 clones, around 73% found once; its top ten account for around 1.5%. Sequencing input: PBMCs. These receptors came from a woman between 35 and 50 years old in good health and CMV-seronegative.

V usage is TRBV6-1 and J usage is TRBJ2-7, with 11 bases aligning to TRBD2. V lost 6 bases, J lost 2 bases, and 6 bases stayed unmatched. This CDR3 has 15 residues. Germline V gene data show CDR1 as MNHNS and CDR2 as SASEGT. CDR3 nucleotide sequence: TGTGCCAGCAGCTCCGGGACTAGCGGTACCTACGAGCAGTACTTC. Protein: CASSSGTSGTYEQYF.

The rearrangement joins TRBV18 to TRBJ2-5, with 13 bases lining up with TRBD2. Trimming removed 1 base from V and 5 bases from J; junction bases left unmatched: 4. The CDR3 has 16 residues. From germline, CDR1 is KGHSH and CDR2 LQKENI. CDR3: CASSPRTSGRGETQYF. CDR3 DNA sequence: TGTGCCAGCTCACCACGGACTAGCGGGAGAGGGGAGACCCAGTACTTC.

This clone was seen only once. V gene TRBV5-4 combines with J gene TRBJ2-1, with 12 nucleotides matching TRBD2. The germline V gene encodes CDR1 SGHNT and CDR2 YYREEE (reference sequence). V dropped 4 bases and J dropped 15; count of bases not matched to a gene: 11. This CDR3 has 14 amino acids. The CDR3 DNA reads as TGTGCCAGCAGCCTGACTAGCGGGAGTTATAAACTGTTCTTC. Its protein product is CASSLTSGSYKLFF. Full variable domain (outside the CDR3, taken from reference TRBV5-4 and TRBJ2-1): ETGVTQSPTHLIKTRGQQVTLRCSSQSGHNTVSWYQQALGQGPQFIFQYYREEENGRGNFPPRFSGLQFPNYSSELNVNALELDDSALYLCASSLTSGSYKLFFGPGTRLTVL.

This chain connects TRBV19 to TRBJ2-2; 10 nucleotides align to TRBD1. CDR1 is LNHDA, CDR2 SQIVND, per germline (reference sequence). J gave up 7 bases and V 7 bases, and 15 bases lay outside the gene matches. This CDR3 has 17 amino acids. The CDR3, as DNA: TGTGCCAGTACTAAGGGGCCAGGACAGGGGGGATACGGGGAGCTGTTTTTT. Its protein is CASTKGPGQGGYGELFF.

The chain has TRBV2 and TRBJ1-2; no reliable D call. Trimming pared 2 bases from V and 0 bases from J, leaving 7 bases between. The length of the CDR3 is 14 residues. CDR1 and CDR2 (germline): SNHLY, FYNNEI. The CDR3 is CASSEWRSNYGYTF. The CDR3 nucleotides read TGTGCCAGCAGTGAATGGAGATCTAACTATGGCTACACCTTC.

This chain links TRBV25-1 with TRBJ2-5; D is uncertain. From germline, CDR1 is MGHDK and CDR2 SYGVNS. The ends were cut back, 3 bases at V and 5 bases at J, with 4 bases in the middle. The CDR3 spans 11 residues. CDR3 loop: CASSDAETQYF. CDR3 coding DNA: TGTGCCAGCAGTGATGCGGAGACCCAGTACTTC.

The J gene is TRBJ2-1, the V gene TRBV30; weak D call: TRBD2 (6 bases). Germline V gene data show CDR1 as GTSNPN and CDR2 as SVGIG (reference sequence). V was shortened by 3 bases and J by 8 bases, with 17 bases between the two germline ends. The CDR3 contains 14 residues. Here the CDR3 reads CAWSIGGPVHEQFF. The CDR3 coding sequence is TGTGCCTGGAGCATCGGAGGGCCGGTGCATGAGCAGTTCTTC.

There are many counts of this clone. The chain is built from TRBV19 and TRBJ2-2, with 9 bases identical to TRBD2. The CDR3 sequence is 17 residues long. V gave up 5 bases and J gave up 7 bases; unmatched junction bases: 14. Germline V gene lookup returns CDR1 LNHDA and CDR2 SQIVND (reference sequence). Here the CDR3 DNA reads TGTGCCAGTAGTCCAAAGCGGGGGGCGCGGTTTTTCGGGGAGCTGTTTTTT. Amino acids: CASSPKRGARFFGELFF.

This clone was recorded once. The chain links TRBV27 to TRBJ2-2, with TRBD1 matching 9 bases. Germline V gene sequence: CDR1 MNHEY, CDR2 SMNVEV (reference sequence). Trimming removed 6 bases from V and 4 bases from J; junction bases left unmatched: 3. This CDR3 has 14 amino acids. The CDR3 is CASRQGAGTGELFF. CDR3 in DNA: TGTGCCAGCAGACAGGGGGCGGGCACCGGGGAGCTGTTTTTT.

This chain uses TRBV4-3 with TRBJ1-5; D is ambiguous. The germline CDR1 and CDR2 sequences are LGHNA and YSLEER. V was trimmed by 2 bases and J by 7 bases, leaving 12 bases between them. The CDR3 consists of 14 residues. The CDR3 nucleotides read TGCGCCAGCAGCCAATCGTGGGCAAAGCAGCCCCAGCATTTT. Its protein product is CASSQSWAKQPQHF.

This chain uses TRBV27 with TRBJ2-1, with TRBD2 identical over 11 bases. Germline loops: CDR1 MNHEY, CDR2 SMNVEV (reference sequence). V lost 5 bases to trimming and J lost 6 bases; unmatched junction nucleotides: 6. The CDR3 has 15 residues. DNA for the CDR3: TGTGCCAGCAGTAACCCGGGACTAGCGGTCAATGAGCAGTTCTTC. It specifies CASSNPGLAVNEQFF.

The CDR3: CACCLDFNEKLFF. CDR3 DNA: TGTGCCTGCTGTTTGGACTTTAATGAAAAACTGTTTTTT. The chain employs TRBV6-5 and TRBJ1-4; D is undetermined. This CDR3 is built from 13 residues. The germline CDR1 and CDR2 sequences are MNHEY and SVGAGI. V was shortened by 11 bases and J by 4 bases, with 14 bases between the two germline ends.

The chain links TRBV5-4 to TRBJ1-2, with D maybe TRBD1 (5 bases). The germline V gene has CDR1 SGHNT and CDR2 YYREEE (reference sequence). With 4 bases removed from V and 10 bases from J, the gap between germline ends came to 17 bases. This CDR3 is 13 amino acids long. CDR3 sequence: CASSKLAQGYYTF. The CDR3 DNA follows: TGTGCCAGCAGCAAATTGGCGCAGGGCTACTACACCTTC.

This clone came up a few times. The chain recombines TRBV19 with TRBJ2-7; TRBD1 aligns across 7 bases. Germline CDR1 reads LNHDA; CDR2 reads SQIVND (reference sequence). The V and J ends lost 3 bases and 0 bases, in that order; junction bases with no gene match: 5. This CDR3 is 15 amino acids long. This chain's CDR3 is CASSIGGTDSYEQYF. The CDR3 nucleotides read TGTGCCAGTAGTATTGGTGGGACAGACTCCTACGAGCAGTACTTC. The full variable domain, in which reference TRBV19 and TRBJ2-7 provide the parts outside the CDR3, is DGGITQSPKYLFRKEGQNVTLSCEQNLNHDAMYWYRQDPGQGLRLIYYSQIVNDFQKGDIAEGYSVSREKKESFPLTVTSAQKNPTAFYLCASSIGGTDSYEQYFGPGTRLTVT.

V usage is TRBV6-6 and J usage is TRBJ1-2, with D maybe TRBD1 (6 bases). The length of the CDR3 is 12 residues. CDR1 is MNHNY, CDR2 SVGAGI, per germline (reference sequence). Trimming cost V 10 bases and J 4 bases, with 13 bases left between them. The CDR3 DNA is TGTGCCAATTCACAGGGAGTCTATGGCTACACCTTC. Its translation: CANSQGVYGYTF.

This rearrangement joins TRBV5-1 to TRBJ2-3; the match to TRBD1 covers 7 bases. The V gene's germline CDR1 is SGHRS and CDR2 YFSETQ. Trimming took 6 bases from V and 6 from J; bases not matched to a gene: 7. This CDR3 region has 13 residues. The CDR3: CASKSDRPDTQYF. In DNA, the CDR3 is TGCGCCAGCAAATCGGACAGGCCCGATACGCAGTATTTT.

This clone was counted only a few times. This sequence joins TRBV5-1 and TRBJ2-3; TRBD2 matches 9 bases. Per germline, CDR1 SGHRS and CDR2 YFSETQ. The J segment lost 3 bases and the V segment lost 4 bases, leaving 9 bases of the junction unmatched. This CDR3 contains 16 residues. CDR3 sequence: CASSMGGTSGTDTQYF. The DNA of the CDR3 is TGCGCCAGCAGCATGGGGGGTACTAGCGGGACAGATACGCAGTATTTT.

This clone has a single count. The chain couples TRBV4-2 to TRBJ2-7; TRBD2 matches 8 bases. Trimming cost V 4 bases and J 3 bases; bases outside gene matches: 14. The CDR3 extends over 17 amino acids. Germline assignment: CDR1 LGHNA and CDR2 YNFKEQ. The DNA of the CDR3 is TGTGCCAGCAGCCGCGGGGGCTTTGCGGGAGGTTTCTACGAGCAGTACTTC. Translation gives CASSRGGFAGGFYEQYF.

The chain carries TRBV6-4 and TRBJ2-1; 9 bases are a match to TRBD2. The CDR3 has 16 amino acids. Germline-derived CDR1 and CDR2 are MRHNA and SNTAGT. V shed 0 bases, J shed 4 bases, and the junction held 4 bases outside the gene matches. The CDR3 is CASSDSPGLAYNEQFF. CDR3 DNA sequence: TGTGCCAGCAGTGACTCACCGGGACTAGCTTACAATGAGCAGTTCTTC.

The CDR3 DNA is TGTGCCAGTAGAAGTTCCGGACTAGCGCCCACAGATACGCAGTATTTT. It specifies CASRSSGLAPTDTQYF. This chain uses TRBV19 with TRBJ2-3; the match to TRBD2 covers 9 bases. Germline CDR1 is LNHDA and CDR2 is SQIVND (reference sequence). CDR3 length: 16 residues. J gave up 2 bases and V 6 bases, and 9 bases lay outside the gene matches.